One sample yielded the 26 T cell receptor beta chains listed below, sequenced in a study of OX40 agonist ivuxolimab in advanced cancers. Assay used: immunoSEQ multiplex PCR; TCRdb lists only in-frame clones, some missing. The sample lists approximately 15,000 clones, more than 75% occurring once. Sequenced here: CD4+ or CD8+ T cells sorted from blood, sampled in a trial of the OX40 agonist ivuxolimab. The receptors come from an adult with an advanced solid tumor such as melanoma, head and neck, liver or kidney cancer.

The CDR3 bases are TGTGCCAGCATCTTCTCTAAGGGGGTTGCGGATGGCTACACCTTC. Translation: CASIFSKGVADGYTF. The chain combines TRBV6-6 with TRBJ1-2; D possibly corresponds to TRBD1 (6 bases). Trimming took 7 bases from V and 6 from J, leaving 21 bases between them. Germline CDR1 and CDR2: MNHNY and SVGAGI (reference sequence). The CDR3 loop spans 15 amino acids.

The chain carries TRBV6-5 and TRBJ1-2; D unclear. The CDR3 spans 15 residues. The ends were cut back, 4 bases at V and 4 bases at J, with 16 bases in the middle. Germline values: CDR1 MNHEY, CDR2 SVGAGI. The CDR3 loop is CASSSLLRLLYGYTF. The CDR3 coding sequence is TGTGCCAGCAGTTCCCTCTTACGGCTCCTCTATGGCTACACCTTC.

The chain joins TRBV9 to TRBJ1-1; D remains ambiguous. V was shortened by 0 bases and J by 3 bases, with 9 bases between the two germline ends. The CDR3 contains 14 residues. CDR1 SGDLS and CDR2 YYNGEE come from the germline V gene. CDR3: CASSVDSLYTEAFF. CDR3 coding DNA: TGTGCCAGCAGCGTAGATTCCCTTTACACTGAAGCTTTCTTT.

This clone was detected only a few times. The chain couples TRBV5-1 to TRBJ1-1; TRBD1 matches 7 bases. The CDR3 runs to 14 residues. Germline assignment: CDR1 SGHRS and CDR2 YFSETQ. The V and J ends lost 3 bases and 0 bases, in that order; junction bases with no gene match: 2. The CDR3 DNA reads as TGCGCCAGCAGCTGGACAGGTATGAACACTGAAGCTTTCTTT. It specifies CASSWTGMNTEAFF.

CDR3 in amino acids: CASSLALGPYNEQFF. The CDR3 DNA sequence: TGTGCCAGCAGCTTGGCCTTAGGCCCATACAATGAGCAGTTCTTC. The rearrangement links TRBV7-9 to TRBJ2-1; D is uncertain. Trimming took 3 bases from V and 4 from J, leaving 13 bases between them. CDR3 length: 15 residues. From germline, CDR1 is SEHNR and CDR2 FQNEAQ (reference sequence).

V and J are TRBV4-3 and TRBJ1-3, with a weak D call TRBD1 (5 bases). Trimming removed 1 base from V and 5 bases from J, with 15 bases in between. Germline CDR1 LGHNA, CDR2 YSLEER. CDR3 length equals 16 residues. CDR3 protein: CASSQAGRSRRNTIYF. The CDR3 bases are TGCGCCAGCAGCCAAGCGGGGCGGTCGCGCCGAAACACCATATATTTT.

This chain links TRBV4-3 with TRBJ2-1; no firm D call. Trimming cost V 4 bases and J 4 bases, with 11 bases left between them. Germline-derived CDR1 and CDR2 are LGHNA and YSLEER. This CDR3 region has 14 residues. CDR3 in DNA: TGCGCCAGCAGCCCATCGGCCGGTTACAATGAGCAGTTCTTC. It specifies CASSPSAGYNEQFF.

The genes are TRBV5-6 and TRBJ1-2; the match to TRBD1 covers 7 bases. Germline V gene data show CDR1 as SGHDT and CDR2 as YYEEEE. The CDR3 sequence is 14 residues long. The V and J ends lost 0 bases and 5 bases, in that order; junction bases with no gene match: 4. Here the CDR3 DNA reads TGTGCCAGCAGCTTGGTAAAGGGGGCGTATGGCTACACCTTC. It codes for CASSLVKGAYGYTF.

This sequence joins TRBV9 and TRBJ2-1; 9 bases are shared with TRBD1. J was trimmed by 8 bases and V by 4 bases; bases with no gene match: 4. CDR3 size: 13 residues. Germline-derived CDR1 and CDR2 are SGDLS and YYNGEE. CDR3 region: CASSIQGAYEQFF. CDR3 DNA: TGTGCCAGCAGCATACAGGGGGCCTATGAGCAGTTCTTC. The full variable domain, completed using reference TRBV9 and TRBJ2-1, is DSGVTQTPKHLITATGQRVTLRCSPRSGDLSVYWYQQSLDQGLQFLIQYYNGEERAKGNILERFSAQQFPDLHSELNLSSLELGDSALYFCASSIQGAYEQFFGPGTRLTVL.

As to this clone: The junction and the germline gene differ at one end; a read error may be behind it. V and J are TRBV4-2 and TRBJ2-7, with D tentatively TRBD1 (5 bases). The CDR3 runs 13 residues. In germline, CDR1 is LGHNA, CDR2 YNFKEQ. The CDR3 region has the DNA TGTGCCAGCAGCCAAGATACCGGCACCCAAGGGGACTTC. Amino acids: CASSQDTGTQGDF.

Here the CDR3 reads CASSFGTGVGNTIYF. As DNA, the CDR3 is TGCGCCAGCAGCTTCGGGACAGGGGTCGGAAACACCATATATTTT. The chain joins TRBV5-1 to TRBJ1-3; 10 nucleotides line up with TRBD1. CDR1 and CDR2 from the germline V gene are SGHRS and YFSETQ. V lost 2 bases, J lost 4 bases, and 3 bases stayed unmatched. CDR3 size: 15 residues. Supplemented by reference TRBV5-1 and TRBJ1-3, the full variable domain reads KAGVTQTPRYLIKTRGQQVTLSCSPISGHRSVSWYQQTPGQGLQFLFEYFSETQRNKGNFPGRFSGRQFSNSRSEMNVSTLELGDSALYLCASSFGTGVGNTIYFGEGSWLTVV.

This clone was seen only once. V usage is TRBV6-1 and J usage is TRBJ2-7, with a weak D call TRBD2 (6 bases). V was trimmed by 7 bases and J by 3 bases, leaving 16 bases between them. Germline assignment: CDR1 MNHNS and CDR2 SASEGT. This CDR3 region has 14 residues. The CDR3 loop is CASTGGGANYEQYF. CDR3 coding DNA: TGTGCCAGCACCGGGGGAGGAGCTAACTACGAGCAGTACTTC.

The J gene is TRBJ2-1, the V gene TRBV25-1; D perhaps matches TRBD1 (6 bases). Deletions cut 2 bases from V and 3 bases from J, with 14 bases between. This CDR3 has 16 residues. Looked up from germline, CDR1 is MGHDK and CDR2 is SYGVNS. The CDR3 region has the DNA TGTGCCAGCAGTGAAGATGGGACAAGCGTCTACAATGAGCAGTTCTTC. As protein: CASSEDGTSVYNEQFF. The full variable domain, in which reference TRBV25-1 and TRBJ2-1 provide the parts outside the CDR3, is EADIYQTPRYLVIGTGKKITLECSQTMGHDKMYWYQQDPGMELHLIHYSYGVNSTEKGDLSSESTVSRIRTEHFPLTLESARPSHTSQYLCASSEDGTSVYNEQFFGPGTRLTVL.

The chain joins TRBV28 to TRBJ2-7; D ambiguous. The germline CDR1 and CDR2 sequences are MDHEN and SYDVKM. The CDR3 consists of 15 residues. Trimming removed 3 bases at V and 4 bases at J, with 16 bases between. This chain's CDR3 is CASSLAVGLNYEQYF. The CDR3 nucleotides read TGTGCCAGCAGTTTGGCTGTGGGCCTTAATTACGAGCAGTACTTC.

CDR3 amino acids: CASSMDRAVSSYNEQFF. In DNA form, the CDR3 reads TGTGCCAGTAGTATGGACCGAGCGGTGAGCTCCTACAATGAGCAGTTCTTC. The V gene is TRBV19, the J gene TRBJ2-1, with a weak D call TRBD2 (5 bases). Looked up from germline, CDR1 is LNHDA and CDR2 is SQIVND (reference sequence). Trimming stripped 3 bases from V and 0 bases from J, with 15 bases between. The CDR3 loop spans 17 amino acids.

This sequence joins TRBV13 and TRBJ2-1; 8 bases are a match to TRBD2. The CDR3 is 17 amino acids. V was pared by 5 bases and J by 4 bases, with 13 bases of the junction left unmatched. Germline CDR1 PRHDT, CDR2 FYEKMQ (reference sequence). The CDR3 DNA is TGTGCCAGCAGCACACTACTACTAGCGGAGTCATACAATGAGCAGTTCTTC. Its protein is CASSTLLLAESYNEQFF.

This sequence joins TRBV7-9 and TRBJ2-7; no definite D call. V lost 1 base to trimming and J lost 3 bases, with 7 bases between them. This CDR3 contains 13 residues. CDR1 and CDR2 from the germline V gene are SEHNR and FQNEAQ (reference sequence). Here the CDR3 DNA reads TGTGCCAGCAGCTTAGTAGTAAACTACGAGCAGTACTTC. Translating it yields CASSLVVNYEQYF.

The chain is built from TRBV19 and TRBJ1-6; TRBD1 might be the D (5 bases). CDR3 length: 13 amino acids. CDR1 LNHDA and CDR2 SQIVND come from the germline V gene (reference sequence). Between the trimmed V and J ends, which lost 6 bases and 8 bases, there was a span of 11 bases. For the CDR3, the DNA is TGTGCCAGTAGGATCACAGGAGATTCACCCCTCCACTTT. Protein sequence: CASRITGDSPLHF.

This sequence joins TRBV6-7 and TRBJ2-7; D is uncertain. TRBV6-7 is annotated as an ORF whose role is uncertain. Trimming shortened V by 9 bases and J by 3 bases, and 6 bases separated the two germline ends. CDR3 length: 10 amino acids. CDR3 sequence (DNA): TGTGCCAGTCGCATCTACGAGCAGTACTTC. Encoded protein: CASRIYEQYF.

The chain joins TRBV28 to TRBJ1-2; the D is unclear. The germline V and J ends were trimmed by 4 bases and 8 bases, with 8 bases remaining between them. This CDR3 comprises 11 residues. The V gene's germline CDR1 is MDHEN and CDR2 SYDVKM. The CDR3: CASSSLGGYTF. The CDR3 DNA reads as TGTGCCAGCAGTTCCCTAGGCGGCTACACCTTC.

J is TRBJ2-7 and V is TRBV30, with 9 bases lining up with TRBD2. V gave up 7 bases and J gave up 0 bases; unmatched junction bases: 7. The CDR3 loop spans 14 amino acids. CDR1 and CDR2 from the germline V gene are GTSNPN and SVGIG (reference sequence). CDR3 sequence: CAYGRGRASYEQYF. CDR3 coding DNA: TGTGCCTACGGACGCGGGAGGGCCTCCTACGAGCAGTACTTC.

The J gene is TRBJ1-4, the V gene TRBV9, with a possible D match to TRBD1 (5 bases). This CDR3 is built from 16 residues. The V end was cut by 4 bases, the J end by 1 base, with 14 bases between. CDR1 is SGDLS, CDR2 YYNGEE, per germline. The CDR3 is CASSPTGGGTNEKLFF. In DNA, the CDR3 is TGTGCCAGCAGCCCAACGGGGGGTGGAACTAATGAAAAACTGTTTTTT.

Only a few counts were recorded for this clone. The CDR3 reads CASSGLQGMDYGYTF. The CDR3 DNA sequence: TGTGCCAGCAGTGGCTTACAGGGGATGGACTATGGCTACACCTTC. The chain has TRBV25-1 and TRBJ1-2; TRBD1 matches at 7 bases. There are 15 residues in the CDR3. The J segment lost 3 bases and the V segment lost 4 bases, leaving 8 bases of the junction unmatched. Germline V gene lookup returns CDR1 MGHDK and CDR2 SYGVNS.

The chain combines TRBV7-2 with TRBJ2-1, with D hard to call. Germline CDR1 SGHTA, CDR2 FQGNSA. This CDR3 spans 16 amino acids. The V and J ends lost 1 base and 1 base respectively, with 11 bases between them. CDR3 sequence (DNA): TGTGCCAGCAGCTTAGTCACGGCAAATTCCTACAATGAGCAGTTCTTC. Translating gives CASSLVTANSYNEQFF.

This chain joins TRBV11-1 and TRBJ2-7; D is perhaps TRBD2 (6 bases). The V end was cut by 4 bases, the J end by 0 bases, with 16 bases between. The CDR3 consists of 16 residues. CDR1 SGHAT and CDR2 FQDESV come from the germline V gene (reference sequence). In nucleotides, the CDR3 is TGTGCCAGCAGCTCGGACGGGCGGGGACTCTCCTACGAGCAGTACTTC. Translated: CASSSDGRGLSYEQYF.

The chain carries TRBV28 and TRBJ2-5; 8 bases line up with TRBD1. Germline lookup yields CDR1 MDHEN and CDR2 SYDVKM. Unmatched junction bases numbered 10, after V lost 5 bases and J lost 5 bases. The CDR3 runs to 15 residues. In nucleotides, the CDR3 is TGTGCCAGCAGTCCCCCGACAGGGGCGCCCGAGACCCAGTACTTC. Its protein product is CASSPPTGAPETQYF.